These T cell receptor beta chains were read from a single sample in a study of blood T cell repertoires in COVID-19. The repertoire was sequenced with immunoSEQ multiplex PCR; TCRdb's copy has only in-frame clones and lacks some. This sample has a few hundred thousand clones, with about 90% found just once. Sequenced input: PBMCs or T cells enriched from blood (not recorded which). Source of these receptors: a young man who had recovered from COVID-19. Each CDR3 is given with its conserved first and last residue. The D gene is left open where the match is weak. Only part of the rows carry a size: once, few, many, or a class if the clone is expanded.

TRBJ1-1	NA	NA	TRBV3-1/TRBV3-2	CASSQNQGAQAFF	TGTGCCAGCAGCCAAAATCAAGGAGCCCAAGCTTTCTTT
TRBJ1-1	TRBD1	NA	TRBV7-8	CASSLGVRNQDRMISEAFF	TGTGCCAGCAGCTTAGGAGTGCGCAACCAGGACAGGATGATTTCTGAAGCTTTCTTT
TRBJ2-3	NA	NA	TRBV2	CASTRTREWDTQYF	TGTGCCAGCACTCGGACCCGGGAGTGGGATACGCAGTATTTT
TRBJ1-1	NA	NA	TRBV18	CATGDGNTEAFF	TGTGCCACGGGGGACGGGAACACTGAAGCTTTCTTT
TRBJ1-1	TRBD1	NA	TRBV10-3	CAISRGIDTEAFF	TGTGCCATCAGCAGGGGGATAGACACTGAAGCTTTCTTT
TRBJ1-6	NA	NA	TRBV7-2	CASSLSRSSYNSPLHF	TGTGCCAGCAGCTTATCGAGGAGCTCCTATAATTCACCCCTCCACTTT
TRBJ2-7	NA	NA	TRBV28	CASIREPGTHEQYF	TGTGCCAGCATCCGGGAGCCCGGGACCCACGAGCAGTACTTC
TRBJ2-2	NA	NA	TRBV24-1	CATPQIPNSNTGELFF	TGTGCCACCCCACAGATACCAAACTCGAACACCGGGGAGCTGTTTTTT
TRBJ2-5	NA	NA	TRBV29-1	CSGIQETQYF	TGCAGCGGTATACAAGAGACCCAGTACTTC
TRBJ1-6	NA	NA	TRBV12-3/TRBV12-4	CASSFPSNSPLHF	TGTGCCAGCAGTTTCCCCTCTAATTCACCCCTCCACTTT
TRBJ1-5	NA	NA	TRBV7-6	CASSLAPQSNQPQHF	TGTGCCAGCAGCTTAGCGCCCCAGAGCAATCAGCCCCAGCATTTT
TRBJ2-1	TRBD1	NA	TRBV3-1/TRBV3-2	CASSQSPQGIQFF	TGTGCCAGCAGCCAATCTCCACAGGGGATTCAGTTCTTC
TRBJ2-5	TRBD2	NA	TRBV7-9	CASSSGTSGGGETQYF	TGTGCCAGCAGCTCCGGGACTAGCGGGGGGGGAGAGACCCAGTACTTC
TRBJ1-1	TRBD1	NA	TRBV11-1	CASSPRTGNTEAFF	TGTGCCAGCAGCCCACGGACAGGGAACACTGAAGCTTTCTTT
TRBJ1-5	NA	NA	TRBV7-8	CASSLQGPGNQPQHF	TGTGCCAGCAGCTTACAAGGGCCGGGGAATCAGCCCCAGCATTTT
TRBJ1-1	NA	NA	TRBV7-9	CASSRGFEAFF	TGTGCCAGCAGCCGGGGGTTTGAAGCTTTCTTT
TRBJ1-1	TRBD1	NA	TRBV18	CASSPQPGQATTEAFF	TGTGCCAGCTCACCCCAACCGGGACAGGCCACCACTGAAGCTTTCTTT
TRBJ2-1	NA	NA	TRBV10-3	CAISDYKREQFF	TGTGCCATCAGTGATTACAAGCGTGAGCAGTTCTTC
TRBJ1-1	NA	once	TRBV21-1	CASSVSGGQTNAEAFF	TGTGCCAGCAGCGTCTCCGGTGGGCAAACGAACGCTGAAGCTTTCTTT
TRBJ2-1	NA	NA	TRBV10-3	CAITDSAYNEQFF	TGTGCCATCACGGACTCGGCTTACAATGAGCAGTTCTTC